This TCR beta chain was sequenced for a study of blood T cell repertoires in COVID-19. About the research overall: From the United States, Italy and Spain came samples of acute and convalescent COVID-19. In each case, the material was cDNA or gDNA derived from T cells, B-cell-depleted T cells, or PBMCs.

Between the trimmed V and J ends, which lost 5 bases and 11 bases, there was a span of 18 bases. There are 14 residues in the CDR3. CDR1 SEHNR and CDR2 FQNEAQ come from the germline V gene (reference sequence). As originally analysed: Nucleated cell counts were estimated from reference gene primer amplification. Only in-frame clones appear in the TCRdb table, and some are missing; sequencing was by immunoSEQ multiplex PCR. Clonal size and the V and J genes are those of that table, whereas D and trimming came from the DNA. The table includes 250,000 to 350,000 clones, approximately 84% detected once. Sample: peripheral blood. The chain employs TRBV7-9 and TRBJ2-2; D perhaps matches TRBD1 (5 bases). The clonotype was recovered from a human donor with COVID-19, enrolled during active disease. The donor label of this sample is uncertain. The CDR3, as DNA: TGTGCCAGCAGCCCCCGTGACAGCAGCTTAGAGCTGTTTTTT. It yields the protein CASSPRDSSLELFF.